One sample yielded the 25 T cell receptor beta chains listed below, sequenced in a study of blood T cell repertoires in COVID-19. The data were produced by immunoSEQ multiplex PCR, yet TCRdb's version contains in-frame clones alone and is incomplete. Altogether 300,000 to 450,000 clones are present, more than 75% being singletons, with the ten largest covering less than 3.5%. The sequencing input was peripheral blood. The origin of the receptors is a human donor in a cohort sampled during active COVID-19.

To note about this clone: The conserved phenylalanine or tryptophan is not found at the CDR3 terminus, so this likely reflects a read error. It is unclear where the CDR3 begins or ends on the DNA, so no DNA is shown, and the CDR3 is as TCRdb lists it. The chain couples TRBV2 to TRBJ1-4; the table assigns TRBD1, which was not confirmed against the DNA. The CDR3 spans 12 residues, counting both ends. Germline V gene lookup returns CDR1 SNHLY and CDR2 FYNNEI. CDR3 sequence: CASSGVAGYSLS.

The chain recombines TRBV2 with TRBJ2-5; D might be TRBD1 (5 bases). The V gene lost 6 bases and the J gene lost 3 bases, with 11 bases spanning the gap. There are 13 residues in the CDR3. Germline V gene lookup returns CDR1 SNHLY and CDR2 FYNNEI. This CDR3 is CASSQDSEETQYF. In nucleotides, the CDR3 is TGTGCCAGCAGCCAAGACAGCGAAGAGACCCAGTACTTC.

This sequence joins TRBV3-1 (or the pseudogene TRBV3-2) and TRBJ2-1; D may be TRBD2 (5 bases). The V end was cut by 0 bases, the J end by 7 bases, with 10 bases between. This CDR3 contains 14 residues. The germline gives CDR1 LGHDT, CDR2 YNNKEL (reference sequence). Here the CDR3 reads CASSQDVRANEQFF. The CDR3 DNA is TGTGCCAGCAGCCAAGATGTGCGGGCAAATGAGCAGTTCTTC.

The chain is built from TRBV10-3 and TRBJ1-2; 7 positions agree with TRBD1. Germline CDR1 reads ENHRY; CDR2 reads SYGVKD. V trimming: 4 bases; J trimming: 6 bases; junction bases outside the gene matches: 14. The CDR3 is 16 amino acids. CDR3 amino acids: CAISAISLQGSNGYTF. Here the CDR3 DNA reads TGTGCCATCAGTGCCATCTCCTTACAGGGGAGTAATGGCTACACCTTC.

Worth noting for this clone: Other nucleotide sequences in the sample specify the same CDR3. The V and J genes are TRBV20-1 and TRBJ2-5; tentative D call: TRBD2 (5 bases). V lost 4 bases to trimming and J lost 5 bases, with 8 bases between them. CDR3 length equals 11 residues. CDR1 DFQATT and CDR2 SNEGSKA come from the germline V gene (reference sequence). The CDR3 region has the DNA TGCAGTGCTATAGGCGGGGAGACCCAGTACTTC. This codes for CSAIGGETQYF.

The chain is built from TRBV30 and TRBJ2-1; 8 nucleotides agree with TRBD1. The V gene end was trimmed by 4 bases and the J gene end by 6 bases; junction bases not matched to a gene: 5. The CDR3 sequence is 13 residues long. The germline V gene encodes CDR1 GTSNPN and CDR2 SVGIG (reference sequence). DNA of the CDR3: TGTGCCTGGATCCGGGACAGGTTCAATGAGCAGTTCTTC. Its translation is CAWIRDRFNEQFF.

This clone appeared a few times. The same CDR3 can be traced to other DNA sequences in this sample. The chain has TRBV3-1 (or the pseudogene TRBV3-2) and TRBJ2-3, with 9 bases identical to TRBD1. The CDR3 sequence is 15 residues long. Germline-derived CDR1 and CDR2 are LGHDT and YNNKEL (reference sequence). V shed 4 bases and J 2 bases; nucleotides not matched to a gene: 4. In nucleotides, the CDR3 is TGTGCCAGCAGCCCTGGGACAGGGTACACAGATACGCAGTATTTT. Its protein product is CASSPGTGYTDTQYF.

V is TRBV5-1 and J is TRBJ1-1, with D unclear. The CDR3 runs to 15 residues. CDR1 and CDR2 (germline): SGHRS, YFSETQ. V lost 4 bases and J lost 6, with 19 bases in between. CDR3 sequence reads: CASSQIGPREAEAFF. CDR3 DNA: TGCGCCAGCAGCCAAATCGGCCCTCGGGAGGCTGAAGCTTTCTTT.

V usage is TRBV24-1 and J usage is TRBJ2-1; the match to TRBD2 covers 12 bases. CDR1 is KGHDR and CDR2 is SFDVKD in the germline V gene. The CDR3 has 14 amino acids. J gave up 10 bases and V 9 bases, and 9 bases lay outside the gene matches. CDR3 residues: CATGLAGSAGEQFF. Written as DNA, the CDR3 is TGTGCCACCGGACTAGCGGGGTCTGCGGGGGAGCAGTTCTTC.

This clone was found many times. The J gene is TRBJ1-5, the V gene TRBV6-5; D not resolved. Trimming took off 8 bases at V and 9 bases at J, with 17 bases between the two ends. CDR3 length equals 13 residues. The germline V gene encodes CDR1 MNHEY and CDR2 SVGAGI. CDR3 sequence reads: CASRLASNGPQHF. CDR3 nucleotide sequence: TGTGCCAGCCGACTGGCCAGCAATGGGCCCCAGCATTTT.

The DNA for the CDR3 is TGTGCCAGCAGCTTGCGGACTAGCTTCCCCTACAATGAGCAGTTCTTC. Translation: CASSLRTSFPYNEQFF. This chain links TRBV7-3 with TRBJ2-1; 8 nucleotides match TRBD2. V dropped 3 bases and J dropped 2; count of bases not matched to a gene: 6. Germline CDR1 is SGHTA and CDR2 is FQGTGA. The CDR3 extends over 16 amino acids.

The V call is TRBV19, the J call TRBJ2-1; 9 bases agree with TRBD2. The germline V gene has CDR1 LNHDA and CDR2 SQIVND (reference sequence). This CDR3 comprises 14 residues. V dropped 9 bases and J dropped 6; count of bases not matched to a gene: 9. CDR3 nucleotides: TGTGCCAGCAGAAGGGGGACTAGCACCAATGAGCAGTTCTTC. This codes for CASRRGTSTNEQFF.

The chain's CDR3 is CASSSPGQDFLATNEKLFF. In DNA form, the CDR3 reads TGTGCCAGCAGCTCCCCGGGACAGGACTTCCTTGCAACTAATGAAAAACTGTTTTTT. This chain joins TRBV7-6 and TRBJ1-4; 8 nucleotides match TRBD1. The CDR3 totals 19 residues. Germline CDR1 reads SGHVS; CDR2 reads FNYEAQ. The ends lost 4 bases at V and 0 bases at J; junction bases unmatched: 13.

V usage is TRBV5-1 and J usage is TRBJ1-1, with D perhaps matching TRBD1 (6 bases). Trimming removed 4 bases from V and 0 bases from J, with 13 bases in between. This CDR3 comprises 15 residues. Germline loops: CDR1 SGHRS, CDR2 YFSETQ. CDR3 nucleotides: TGCGCCAGCAGCCCTCACAGGGTTCTGAACACTGAAGCTTTCTTT. The encoded protein is CASSPHRVLNTEAFF.

The chain is built from TRBV7-8 and TRBJ2-3, with 8 bases identical to TRBD2. The CDR3 runs 21 residues. The germline V gene encodes CDR1 SGHVS and CDR2 FQNEAQ. Germline trimming cut 0 bases from V and 2 bases from J; bases unmatched to any gene: 19. CDR3 region: CASSLAWFYTGGTNATDTQYF. DNA for the CDR3: TGTGCCAGCAGCTTAGCGTGGTTCTATACGGGGGGGACCAACGCCACAGATACGCAGTATTTT.

A note on this clone: Additional DNA sequences in this sample encode the identical CDR3. J is TRBJ2-7 and V is TRBV28, with TRBD1 as a possible D gene (5 bases). The CDR3 contains 13 residues. V was shortened by 4 bases and J by 0 bases, with 7 bases between the two germline ends. The V gene's germline CDR1 is MDHEN and CDR2 SYDVKM. The DNA for the CDR3 is TGTGCCAGCAGTTCTGACAGCTCCTACGAGCAGTACTTC. It translates to CASSSDSSYEQYF.

The genes are TRBV6-9 and TRBJ2-7; D may be TRBD2 (6 bases). The CDR3 has 15 amino acids. V lost 2 bases, J lost 3 bases, and 14 bases lay in between. CDR1 is MNHGY, CDR2 SVAAGI, per germline. DNA for the CDR3: TGTGCCAGCAGTTATCCGGGACTCTCTTACTACGAGCAGTACTTC. The encoded protein is CASSYPGLSYYEQYF.

This chain connects TRBV19 to TRBJ1-5; 10 nucleotides match TRBD1. The CDR3 runs 15 residues. CDR1 is LNHDA and CDR2 is SQIVND in the germline V gene (reference sequence). The junction had 8 bases not matched to a gene; V was cut back by 5 bases and J by 7 bases. This CDR3 is CASSPGQGRAQPQHF. The CDR3 coding sequence is TGTGCCAGTAGTCCGGGACAGGGGCGGGCGCAGCCCCAGCATTTT.

This clone was seen only once. The chain carries TRBV5-1 and TRBJ1-1; TRBD1 matches at 7 bases. The CDR3 spans 16 residues. Germline trimming cut 2 bases from V and 0 bases from J; bases unmatched to any gene: 7. Germline CDR1 reads SGHRS; CDR2 reads YFSETQ. The CDR3, as DNA: TGCGCCAGCAGCTTCAGGGGGTTCGGTATGAACACTGAAGCTTTCTTT. This translates into CASSFRGFGMNTEAFF.

The chain employs TRBV5-1 and TRBJ2-5; 7 positions agree with TRBD1. The V gene's germline CDR1 is SGHRS and CDR2 YFSETQ. J gave up 4 bases and V 0 bases, and 9 bases lay outside the gene matches. This CDR3 has 16 amino acids. The CDR3, as DNA: TGCGCCAGCAGCTTGGAGGTACAGGGGTTCGGAGAGACCCAGTACTTC. Translation: CASSLEVQGFGETQYF.

The chain carries TRBV30 and TRBJ2-3; the match to TRBD2 covers 9 bases. Germline CDR1 GTSNPN, CDR2 SVGIG (reference sequence). This CDR3 comprises 13 residues. After removal of 8 bases from V and 7 bases from J, the junction contained 10 bases not matched to a gene. CDR3 in amino acids: CAGGGAVAYTQYF. The DNA of the CDR3 is TGTGCCGGCGGGGGGGCGGTTGCCTATACGCAGTATTTT.

V is TRBV3-1 (or the pseudogene TRBV3-2) and J is TRBJ1-2, with D perhaps matching TRBD1 (5 bases). The germline CDR1 and CDR2 sequences are LGHDT and YNNKEL (reference sequence). The CDR3 is made up of 12 amino acids. The V and J ends lost 4 bases and 4 bases respectively, with 7 bases between them. Here the CDR3 reads CASSLGAYGYTF. The CDR3 nucleotides read TGTGCCAGCAGCCTAGGGGCCTATGGCTACACCTTC.

J is TRBJ2-5 and V is TRBV27, with D possibly TRBD2 on 7 matching bases. CDR3 length equals 18 residues. Germline assignment: CDR1 MNHEY and CDR2 SMNVEV (reference sequence). Trimming took 5 bases from V and 9 from J, leaving 31 bases between them. CDR3 coding DNA: TGTGCCAGCAGTGGCGGGGGCCTAAGAGATTCTGGCCGGGGAGCCCAGTACTTC. Protein: CASSGGGLRDSGRGAQYF.

This clone has only one observation. The chain joins TRBV27 to TRBJ1-1, with D unresolved. The V gene's germline CDR1 is MNHEY and CDR2 SMNVEV (reference sequence). The CDR3 is 14 residues long. Trimming removed 2 bases from V and 0 bases from J, with 7 bases in between. This CDR3 reads CASSLTALNTEAFF. The CDR3 nucleotides read TGTGCCAGCAGTTTAACAGCTCTGAACACTGAAGCTTTCTTT.

This chain joins TRBV2 and TRBJ2-2; D might be TRBD1 (6 bases). The germline V gene encodes CDR1 SNHLY and CDR2 FYNNEI. Trimming took 9 bases from V and 2 from J, leaving 13 bases between them. The length of the CDR3 is 14 residues. CDR3 DNA: TGTGCCAGTGGGACATCGATTAACACCGGGGAGCTGTTTTTT. It yields the protein CASGTSINTGELFF. Full variable domain (rest looked up from reference TRBV2 and TRBJ2-2): EPEVTQTPSHQVTQMGQEVILRCVPISNHLYFYWYRQILGQKVEFLVSFYNNEISEKSEIFDDQFSVERPDGSNFTLKIRSTKLEDSAMYFCASGTSINTGELFFGEGSRLTVL.